This record looks at one T cell receptor beta chain sequence and its context. These data come from a study of PD-1 blockade in classical Hodgkin lymphoma. No patient escaped relapse after autologous stem cell transplantation, and brentuximab vedotin exposure varied. Thawed PBMCs were the source of CD4+ T cells, purified by magnetic negative selection. This table comes from immunoSEQ multiplex PCR, and its TCRdb copy is limited to in-frame clones, with some not included. The data hold 30,000 to 40,000 clones, with 75% to 95% observed a single time. Germline CDR1 reads LNHDA; CDR2 reads SQIVND (reference sequence). The V end was cut by 6 bases, the J end by 3 bases, with 12 bases between. The CDR3 is 13 residues long.

The sample here was CD4+ T cells from blood, taken at baseline. V and J are TRBV19 and TRBJ2-7, with D maybe TRBD1 (5 bases). This TCR derives from a human donor with classical Hodgkin lymphoma. The CDR3 loop reads CASRPGPDYEQYF. CDR3 bases: TGTGCCAGTAGGCCAGGGCCCGACTACGAGCAGTACTTC. The full variable domain, completed using reference TRBV19 and TRBJ2-7, is DGGITQSPKYLFRKEGQNVTLSCEQNLNHDAMYWYRQDPGQGLRLIYYSQIVNDFQKGDIAEGYSVSREKKESFPLTVTSAQKNPTAFYLCASRPGPDYEQYFGPGTRLTVT.